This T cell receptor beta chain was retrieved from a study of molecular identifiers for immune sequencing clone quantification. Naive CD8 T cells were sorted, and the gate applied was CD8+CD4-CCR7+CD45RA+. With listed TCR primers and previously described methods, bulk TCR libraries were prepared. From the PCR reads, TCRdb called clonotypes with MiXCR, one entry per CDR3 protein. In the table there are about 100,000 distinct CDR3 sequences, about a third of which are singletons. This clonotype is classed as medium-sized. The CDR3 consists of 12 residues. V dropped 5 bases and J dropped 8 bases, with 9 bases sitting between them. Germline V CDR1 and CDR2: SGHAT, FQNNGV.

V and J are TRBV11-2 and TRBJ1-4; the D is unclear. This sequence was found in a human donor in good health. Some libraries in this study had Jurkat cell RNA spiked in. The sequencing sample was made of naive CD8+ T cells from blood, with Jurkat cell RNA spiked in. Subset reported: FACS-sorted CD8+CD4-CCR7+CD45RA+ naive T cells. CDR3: CASSVQQEKLFF. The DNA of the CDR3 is TGTGCCAGCAGCGTTCAGCAAGAAAAACTGTTTTTT.